The 16 T cell receptor beta chains presented below share a single source sample, sequenced in a study of immune evolution from preneoplasia to lung adenocarcinoma. Assay: immunoSEQ multiplex PCR; the TCRdb copy retains only in-frame clones and omits some. The table has just over 7,000 clones, roughly three quarters seen once. Material for sequencing was FFPE adjacent normal lung tissue. The receptors were sampled from a person aged 65 to 79 with lung adenocarcinoma.

The rearrangement joins TRBV5-4 to TRBJ1-4; the match to TRBD1 covers 7 bases. J was trimmed by 8 bases and V by 2 bases; bases with no gene match: 6. CDR1 and CDR2 from the germline V gene are SGHNT and YYREEE (reference sequence). The CDR3 totals 14 residues. The CDR3 region is CASSFRPGGEKLFF. In DNA, the CDR3 is TGTGCCAGCAGCTTTAGGCCAGGGGGGGAAAAACTGTTTTTT.

V usage is TRBV15 and J usage is TRBJ1-2; 7 bases are a match to TRBD1. The CDR3 sequence is 15 residues long. Germline CDR1 is LNHNV and CDR2 is YYDKDF (reference sequence). The V and J ends lost 1 base and 2 bases, in that order; junction bases with no gene match: 4. This chain's CDR3 is CATSRGSGGNYGYTF. The DNA of the CDR3 is TGTGCCACCAGCAGAGGATCAGGGGGAAACTATGGCTACACCTTC.

V and J are TRBV9 and TRBJ2-5; maybe TRBD2 (7 bases). This CDR3 contains 13 residues. CDR1 is SGDLS and CDR2 is YYNGEE in the germline V gene. The V and J ends lost 3 bases and 5 bases respectively, with 11 bases between them. The CDR3 sequence: CASSEGGLETQYF. The CDR3 DNA is TGTGCCAGCAGCGAGGGGGGGTTGGAGACCCAGTACTTC.

J is TRBJ2-7 and V is TRBV7-5. TRBV7-5 is described as a pseudogene. This CDR3 region has 15 residues. The CDR3 nucleotides read TGTGCCAGAAGCTTAGCAGGTGGACGGTCTTACGAGCAGTACTTC. As protein: CARSLAGGRSYEQYF.

The V and J genes are TRBV2 and TRBJ1-1, with D perhaps matching TRBD1 (6 bases). From germline, CDR1 is SNHLY and CDR2 FYNNEI. The CDR3 is made up of 14 amino acids. Trimming cost V 6 bases and J 0 bases, with 11 bases left between them. Here the CDR3 reads CASRYGQMNTEAFF. CDR3 DNA sequence: TGTGCCAGCAGGTACGGACAGATGAACACTGAAGCTTTCTTT. Looking up the rest from reference TRBV2 and TRBJ1-1 gives the full variable domain: EPEVTQTPSHQVTQMGQEVILRCVPISNHLYFYWYRQILGQKVEFLVSFYNNEISEKSEIFDDQFSVERPDGSNFTLKIRSTKLEDSAMYFCASRYGQMNTEAFFGQGTRLTVV.

This clone rates as large (0.1 to 1%). The rearrangement links TRBV18 to TRBJ1-1; D perhaps matches TRBD1 (5 bases). CDR3 length: 13 residues. Between the trimmed V and J ends, which lost 2 bases and 10 bases, there was a span of 14 bases. Per the germline V gene, CDR1 is KGHSH and CDR2 is LQKENI. CDR3 loop: CASSPTTQGAAFF. In nucleotides, the CDR3 is TGTGCCAGCTCACCAACCACTCAGGGAGCAGCTTTCTTT.

This chain uses TRBV11-2 with TRBJ1-1; D might be TRBD1 (5 bases). The V gene lost 1 base and the J gene lost 4 bases, with 16 bases spanning the gap. Germline CDR1 is SGHAT and CDR2 is FQNNGV. The CDR3 is 16 residues long. Here the CDR3 reads CASSLGGIGTSTEAFF. CDR3 in DNA: TGTGCCAGCAGCTTAGGCGGAATAGGGACGAGCACTGAAGCTTTCTTT.

J is TRBJ2-7 and V is TRBV15; tentatively, D is TRBD1 (7 bases). The germline V and J ends were trimmed by 4 bases and 13 bases, with 23 bases remaining between them. Per germline, CDR1 LNHNV and CDR2 YYDKDF (reference sequence). The CDR3 contains 14 residues. The CDR3 nucleotides read TGTGCCACCAGCACAGGGGGGCTGACAGGGCCCCACTACTTC. This encodes CATSTGGLTGPHYF.

This sequence joins TRBV30 and TRBJ1-2, with TRBD1 identical over 9 bases. CDR1 is GTSNPN and CDR2 is SVGIG in the germline V gene (reference sequence). J gave up 7 bases and V 3 bases, and 12 bases lay outside the gene matches. The CDR3 consists of 15 residues. The CDR3 spells CAWRAPGQGKGGYTF. CDR3 nucleotide sequence: TGTGCCTGGAGAGCGCCGGGACAGGGAAAGGGTGGCTACACCTTC.

This chain joins TRBV2 and TRBJ2-2; the match to TRBD1 covers 12 bases. V shed 7 bases, J shed 4 bases, and the junction held 10 bases outside the gene matches. Germline V gene sequence: CDR1 SNHLY, CDR2 FYNNEI. The CDR3 extends over 17 amino acids. CDR3 sequence: CASTAGQGARGTGELFF. CDR3 DNA sequence: TGTGCCAGCACGGCGGGACAGGGGGCCCGAGGCACCGGGGAGCTGTTTTTT.

This chain joins TRBV25-1 and TRBJ1-6; D possibly corresponds to TRBD1 (6 bases). In germline, CDR1 is MGHDK, CDR2 SYGVNS. The CDR3 loop spans 14 amino acids. The V end lost 7 bases, the J end lost 8 bases, and 15 bases lay between the germline ends. The CDR3 spells CASTTGTFHSPLHF. The CDR3 DNA sequence: TGTGCCAGCACAACCGGGACATTTCATTCACCCCTCCACTTT.

The chain couples TRBV6-1 to TRBJ1-5, with a possible D match to TRBD1 (6 bases). Germline CDR1 MNHNS, CDR2 SASEGT. There are 15 residues in the CDR3. V was pared by 5 bases and J by 2 bases, with 13 bases between. The CDR3 coding sequence is TGTGCCAGCAGTACACAGGGAATGGGCAATCAGCCCCAGCATTTT. It translates to CASSTQGMGNQPQHF.

This chain connects TRBV2 to TRBJ1-3; D unresolved. The length of the CDR3 is 15 residues. Germline V CDR1 and CDR2: SNHLY, FYNNEI. The ends were cut back, 6 bases at V and 0 bases at J, with 12 bases in the middle. The CDR3 DNA is TGTGCCAGCAGCGCCGGGCACCCCTCTGGAAACACCATATATTTT. Amino acid sequence: CASSAGHPSGNTIYF.

By share, this clone ranks as large. The chain joins TRBV5-5 to TRBJ1-1, with TRBD1 as a possible D gene (6 bases). V was shortened by 6 bases and J by 0 bases, with 18 bases between the two germline ends. Germline lookup yields CDR1 SGHKS and CDR2 YYEKEE (reference sequence). This CDR3 region has 16 residues. CDR3 coding DNA: TGTGCCAGCATTCAGGGGCATAACTCGATGAACACTGAAGCTTTCTTT. This sequence encodes CASIQGHNSMNTEAFF. The whole variable domain, filled in from reference TRBV5-5 and TRBJ1-1, reads DAGVTQSPTHLIKTRGQQVTLRCSPISGHKSVSWYQQVLGQGPQFIFQYYEKEERGRGNFPDRFSARQFPNYSSELNVNALLLGDSALYLCASIQGHNSMNTEAFFGQGTRLTVV.

This sequence joins TRBV2 and TRBJ1-4; D gene ambiguous. The CDR3 sequence is 15 residues long. The germline V gene has CDR1 SNHLY and CDR2 FYNNEI. Trimming cost V 4 bases and J 1 base, with 10 bases left between them. CDR3 nucleotides: TGTGCCAGCAGTGTGGGATGGAGAACTAATGAAAAACTGTTTTTT. This gives the protein CASSVGWRTNEKLFF.

This chain uses TRBV5-5 with TRBJ1-1; D remains unclear. The CDR3 runs 13 residues. V dropped 1 base and J dropped 2 bases, with 6 bases sitting between them. CDR1 is SGHKS, CDR2 YYEKEE, per germline (reference sequence). The CDR3 spells CASSLYRNTEAFF. The CDR3 DNA is TGTGCCAGCAGCTTGTATCGAAACACTGAAGCTTTCTTT.